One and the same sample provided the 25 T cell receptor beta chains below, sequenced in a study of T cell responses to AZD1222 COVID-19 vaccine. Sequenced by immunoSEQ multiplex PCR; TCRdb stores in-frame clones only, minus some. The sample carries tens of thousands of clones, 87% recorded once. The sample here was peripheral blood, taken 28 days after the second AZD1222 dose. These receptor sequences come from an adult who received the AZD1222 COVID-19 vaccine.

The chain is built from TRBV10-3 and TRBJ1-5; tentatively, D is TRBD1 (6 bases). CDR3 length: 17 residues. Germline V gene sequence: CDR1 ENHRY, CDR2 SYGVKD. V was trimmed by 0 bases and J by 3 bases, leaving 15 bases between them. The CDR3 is CAISESRGARNNQPQHF. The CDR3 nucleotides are TGTGCCATCAGTGAGTCCCGGGGGGCGAGGAACAATCAGCCCCAGCATTTT.

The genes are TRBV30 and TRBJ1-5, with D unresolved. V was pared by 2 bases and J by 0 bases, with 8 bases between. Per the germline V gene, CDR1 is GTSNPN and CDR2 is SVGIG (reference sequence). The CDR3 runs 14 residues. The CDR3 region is CAWSSGNSNQPQHF. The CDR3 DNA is TGTGCCTGGAGTAGCGGGAATAGCAATCAGCCCCAGCATTTT. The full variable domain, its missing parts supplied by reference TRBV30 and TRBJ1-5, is SQTIHQWPATLVQPVGSPLSLECTVEGTSNPNLYWYRQAAGRGLQLLFYSVGIGQISSEVPQNLSASRPQDRQFILSSKKLLLSDSGFYLCAWSSGNSNQPQHFGDGTRLSIL.

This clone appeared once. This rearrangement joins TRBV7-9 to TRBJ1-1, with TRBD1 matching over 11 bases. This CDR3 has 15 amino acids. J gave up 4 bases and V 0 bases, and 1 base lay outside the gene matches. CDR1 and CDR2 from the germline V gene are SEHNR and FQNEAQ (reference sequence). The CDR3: CASSLAGTGGTEAFF. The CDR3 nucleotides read TGTGCCAGCAGCTTAGCTGGGACAGGGGGCACTGAAGCTTTCTTT. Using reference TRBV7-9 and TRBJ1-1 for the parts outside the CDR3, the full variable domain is DTGVSQNPRHKITKRGQNVTFRCDPISEHNRLYWYRQTLGQGPEFLTYFQNEAQLEKSRLLSDRFSAERPKGSFSTLEIQRTEQGDSAMYLCASSLAGTGGTEAFFGQGTRLTVV.

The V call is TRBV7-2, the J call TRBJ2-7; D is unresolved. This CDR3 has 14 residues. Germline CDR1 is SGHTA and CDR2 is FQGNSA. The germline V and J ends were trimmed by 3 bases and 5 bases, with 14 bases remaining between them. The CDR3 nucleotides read TGTGCCAGCAGCTTCAAGGTATCTGAGGACGAGCAGTACTTC. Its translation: CASSFKVSEDEQYF.

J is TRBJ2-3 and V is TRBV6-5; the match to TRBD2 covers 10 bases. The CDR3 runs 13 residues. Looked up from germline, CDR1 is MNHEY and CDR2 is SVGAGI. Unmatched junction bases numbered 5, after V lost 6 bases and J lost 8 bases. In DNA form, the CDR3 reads TGTGCCAGCAGACCGGGACTAGCGCTTACGCAGTATTTT. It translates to CASRPGLALTQYF.

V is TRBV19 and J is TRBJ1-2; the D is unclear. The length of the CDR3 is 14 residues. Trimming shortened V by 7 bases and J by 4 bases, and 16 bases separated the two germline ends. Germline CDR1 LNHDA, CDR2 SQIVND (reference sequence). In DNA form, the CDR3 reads TGTGCCAGTAAGGAGTGGGAGGGCCGCTATGGCTACACCTTC. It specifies CASKEWEGRYGYTF. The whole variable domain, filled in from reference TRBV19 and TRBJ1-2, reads DGGITQSPKYLFRKEGQNVTLSCEQNLNHDAMYWYRQDPGQGLRLIYYSQIVNDFQKGDIAEGYSVSREKKESFPLTVTSAQKNPTAFYLCASKEWEGRYGYTFGSGTRLTVV.

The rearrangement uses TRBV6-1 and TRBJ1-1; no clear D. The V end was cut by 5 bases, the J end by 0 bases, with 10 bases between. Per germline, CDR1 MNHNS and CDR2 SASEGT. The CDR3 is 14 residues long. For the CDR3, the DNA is TGTGCCAGCAGTTCCCCTTGGATGAACACTGAAGCTTTCTTT. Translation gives CASSSPWMNTEAFF.

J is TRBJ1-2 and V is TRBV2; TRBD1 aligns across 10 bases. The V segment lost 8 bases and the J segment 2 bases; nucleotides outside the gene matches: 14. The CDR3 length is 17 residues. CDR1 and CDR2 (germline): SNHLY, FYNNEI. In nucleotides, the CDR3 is TGTGCCAGCGTCGGCCGGACAGGGGGATGGGAGAACTATGGCTACACCTTC. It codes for CASVGRTGGWENYGYTF. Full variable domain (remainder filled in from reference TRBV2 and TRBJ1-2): EPEVTQTPSHQVTQMGQEVILRCVPISNHLYFYWYRQILGQKVEFLVSFYNNEISEKSEIFDDQFSVERPDGSNFTLKIRSTKLEDSAMYFCASVGRTGGWENYGYTFGSGTRLTVV.

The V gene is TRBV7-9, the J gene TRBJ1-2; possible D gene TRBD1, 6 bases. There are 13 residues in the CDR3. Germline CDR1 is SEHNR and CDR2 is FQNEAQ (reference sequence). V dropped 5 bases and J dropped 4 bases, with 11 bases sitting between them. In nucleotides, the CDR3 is TGTGCCAGCAGCCCCGGACAGTCCTATGGCTACACCTTC. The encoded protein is CASSPGQSYGYTF.

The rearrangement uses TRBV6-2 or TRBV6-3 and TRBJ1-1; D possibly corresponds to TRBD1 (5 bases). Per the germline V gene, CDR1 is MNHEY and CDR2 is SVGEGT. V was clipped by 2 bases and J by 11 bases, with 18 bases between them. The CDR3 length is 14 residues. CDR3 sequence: CASSYEGPGTNAFF. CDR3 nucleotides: TGTGCCAGCAGTTACGAAGGTCCAGGGACCAACGCTTTCTTT.

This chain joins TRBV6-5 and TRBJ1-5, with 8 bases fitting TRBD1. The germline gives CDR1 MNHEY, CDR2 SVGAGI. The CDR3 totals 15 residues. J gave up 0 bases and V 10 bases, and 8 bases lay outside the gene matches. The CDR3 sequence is CAIGQGSYSNQPQHF. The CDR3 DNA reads TGTGCCATAGGACAGGGATCCTATAGCAATCAGCCCCAGCATTTT.

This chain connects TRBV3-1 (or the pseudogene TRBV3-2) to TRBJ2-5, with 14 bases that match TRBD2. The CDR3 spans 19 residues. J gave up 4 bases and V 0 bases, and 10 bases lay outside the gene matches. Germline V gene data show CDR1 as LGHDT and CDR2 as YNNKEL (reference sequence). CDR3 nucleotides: TGTGCCAGCAGCCAAGATCATCCGGGACTAGCGGGGGACCGAGAGACCCAGTACTTC. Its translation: CASSQDHPGLAGDRETQYF.

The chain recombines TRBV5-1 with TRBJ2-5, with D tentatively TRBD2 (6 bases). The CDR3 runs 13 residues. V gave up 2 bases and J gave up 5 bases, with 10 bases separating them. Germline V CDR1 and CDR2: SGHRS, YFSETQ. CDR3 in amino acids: CASSFGGGETQYF. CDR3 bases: TGCGCCAGCAGCTTCGGGGGTGGGGAGACCCAGTACTTC. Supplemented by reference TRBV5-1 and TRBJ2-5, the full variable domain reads KAGVTQTPRYLIKTRGQQVTLSCSPISGHRSVSWYQQTPGQGLQFLFEYFSETQRNKGNFPGRFSGRQFSNSRSEMNVSTLELGDSALYLCASSFGGGETQYFGPGTRLLVL.

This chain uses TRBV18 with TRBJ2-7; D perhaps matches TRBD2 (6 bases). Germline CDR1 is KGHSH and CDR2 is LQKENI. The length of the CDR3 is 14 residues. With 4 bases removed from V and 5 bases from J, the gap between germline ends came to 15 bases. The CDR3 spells CASSRDGGVDEQYF. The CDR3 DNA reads TGTGCCAGCTCACGGGATGGAGGGGTGGACGAGCAGTACTTC.

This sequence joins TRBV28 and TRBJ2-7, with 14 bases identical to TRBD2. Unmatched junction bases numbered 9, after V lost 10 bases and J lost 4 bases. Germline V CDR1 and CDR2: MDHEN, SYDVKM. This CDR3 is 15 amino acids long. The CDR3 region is CATRGGTSGGYEQYF. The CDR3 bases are TGTGCCACGAGAGGAGGGACTAGCGGGGGTTACGAGCAGTACTTC.

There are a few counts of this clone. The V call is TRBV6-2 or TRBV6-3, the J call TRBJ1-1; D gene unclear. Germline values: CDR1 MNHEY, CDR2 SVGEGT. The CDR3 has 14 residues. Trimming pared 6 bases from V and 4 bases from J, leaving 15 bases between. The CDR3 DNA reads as TGTGCCAGCAGCTCCCGGCCTCTCGGCACTGAAGCTTTCTTT. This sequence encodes CASSSRPLGTEAFF.

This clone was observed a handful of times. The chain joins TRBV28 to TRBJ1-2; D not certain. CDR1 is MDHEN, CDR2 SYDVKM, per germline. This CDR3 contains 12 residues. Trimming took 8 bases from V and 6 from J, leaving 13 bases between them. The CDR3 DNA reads TGTGCCAGCCATTTTGGGGTAGATGGCTACACCTTC. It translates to CASHFGVDGYTF.

The CDR3 loop is CASSTQAAGANVLTF. CDR3 DNA: TGTGCCAGCAGCACTCAGGCGGCTGGGGCCAACGTCCTGACTTTC. The rearrangement uses TRBV6-5 and TRBJ2-6, with no clear D. Between the trimmed V and J ends, which lost 6 bases and 2 bases, there was a span of 11 bases. CDR3 size: 15 residues. Germline CDR1 and CDR2: MNHEY and SVGAGI.

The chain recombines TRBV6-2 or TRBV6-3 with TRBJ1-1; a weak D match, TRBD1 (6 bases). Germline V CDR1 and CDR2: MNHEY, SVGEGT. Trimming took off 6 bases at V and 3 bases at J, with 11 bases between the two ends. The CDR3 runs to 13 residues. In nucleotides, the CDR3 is TGTGCCAGCAGCCGAGGGGGTGACACTGAAGCTTTCTTT. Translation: CASSRGGDTEAFF.

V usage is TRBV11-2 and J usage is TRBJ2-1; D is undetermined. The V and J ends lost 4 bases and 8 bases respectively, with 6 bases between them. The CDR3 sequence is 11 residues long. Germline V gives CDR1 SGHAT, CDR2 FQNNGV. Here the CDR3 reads CASSSWDEQFF. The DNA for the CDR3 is TGTGCCAGCAGCTCCTGGGATGAGCAGTTCTTC. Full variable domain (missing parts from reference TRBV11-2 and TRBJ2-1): EAGVAQSPRYKIIEKRQSVAFWCNPISGHATLYWYQQILGQGPKLLIQFQNNGVVDDSQLPKDRFSAERLKGVDSTLKIQPAKLEDSAVYLCASSSWDEQFFGPGTRLTVL.

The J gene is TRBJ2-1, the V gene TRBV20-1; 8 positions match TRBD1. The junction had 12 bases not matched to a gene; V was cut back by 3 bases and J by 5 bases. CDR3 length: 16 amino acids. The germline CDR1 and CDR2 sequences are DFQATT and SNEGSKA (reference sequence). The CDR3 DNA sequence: TGCAGTGCTAGTGGCGCCGACAGGGGAACGGACAATGAGCAGTTCTTC. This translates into CSASGADRGTDNEQFF.

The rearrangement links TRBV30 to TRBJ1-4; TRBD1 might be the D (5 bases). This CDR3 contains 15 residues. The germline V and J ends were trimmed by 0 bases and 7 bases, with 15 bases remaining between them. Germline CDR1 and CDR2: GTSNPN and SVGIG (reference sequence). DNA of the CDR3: TGTGCCTGGAGTGTACTCGTCGGCCAGGGTGAAAAACTGTTTTTT. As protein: CAWSVLVGQGEKLFF.

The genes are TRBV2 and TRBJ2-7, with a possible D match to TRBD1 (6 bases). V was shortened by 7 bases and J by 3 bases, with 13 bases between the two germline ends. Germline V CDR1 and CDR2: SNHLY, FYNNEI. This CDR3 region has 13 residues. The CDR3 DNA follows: TGTGCCAGCAACCGGGACACGATCTACGAGCAGTACTTC. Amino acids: CASNRDTIYEQYF.

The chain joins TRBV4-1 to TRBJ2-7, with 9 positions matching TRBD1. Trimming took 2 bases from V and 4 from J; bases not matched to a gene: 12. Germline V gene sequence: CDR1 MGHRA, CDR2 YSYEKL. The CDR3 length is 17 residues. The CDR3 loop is CASSQLPRDRVSYEQYF. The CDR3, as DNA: TGCGCCAGCAGCCAACTCCCCCGGGACAGGGTATCATACGAGCAGTACTTC.

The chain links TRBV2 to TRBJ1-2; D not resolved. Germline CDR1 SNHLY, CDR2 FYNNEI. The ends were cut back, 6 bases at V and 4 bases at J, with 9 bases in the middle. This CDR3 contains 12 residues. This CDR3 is CASRDRAYGYTF. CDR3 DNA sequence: TGTGCCAGCAGGGACCGCGCCTATGGCTACACCTTC.